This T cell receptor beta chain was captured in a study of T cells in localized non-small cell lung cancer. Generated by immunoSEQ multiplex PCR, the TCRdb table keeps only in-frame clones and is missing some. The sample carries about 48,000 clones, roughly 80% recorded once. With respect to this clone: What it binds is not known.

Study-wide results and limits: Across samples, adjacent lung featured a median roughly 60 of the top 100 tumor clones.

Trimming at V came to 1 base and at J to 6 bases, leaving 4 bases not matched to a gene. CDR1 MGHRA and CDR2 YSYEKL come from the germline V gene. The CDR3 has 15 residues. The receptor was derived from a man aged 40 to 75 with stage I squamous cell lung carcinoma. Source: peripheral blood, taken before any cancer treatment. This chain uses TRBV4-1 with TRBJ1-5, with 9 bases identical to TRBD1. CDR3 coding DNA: TGCGCCAGCAGCCAAGTATCGACAGGGGGTCAGCCCCAGCATTTT. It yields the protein CASSQVSTGGQPQHF.